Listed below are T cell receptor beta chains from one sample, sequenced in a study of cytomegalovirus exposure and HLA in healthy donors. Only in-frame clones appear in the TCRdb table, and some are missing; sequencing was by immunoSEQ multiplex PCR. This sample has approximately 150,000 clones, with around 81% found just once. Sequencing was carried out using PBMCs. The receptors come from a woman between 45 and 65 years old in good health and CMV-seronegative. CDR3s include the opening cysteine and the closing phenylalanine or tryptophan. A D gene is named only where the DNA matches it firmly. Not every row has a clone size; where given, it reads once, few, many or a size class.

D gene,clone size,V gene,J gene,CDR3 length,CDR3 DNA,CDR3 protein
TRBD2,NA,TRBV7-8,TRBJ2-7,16,TGTGCCAGCAGCTTAGCGCTAGCGGGAGGCCTCTACGAGCAGTACTTC,CASSLALAGGLYEQYF
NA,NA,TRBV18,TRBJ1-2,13,TGTGCCAGCTCGGCCGGGAGTAACTATGGCTACACCTTC,CASSAGSNYGYTF
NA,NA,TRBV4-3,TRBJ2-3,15,TGCGCCAGCAGCCACGCGGACACTAGCACAGATACGCAGTATTTT,CASSHADTSTDTQYF
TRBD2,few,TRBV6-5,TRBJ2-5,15,TGTGCCAGCAGTTCGAGCGGGGGGGGGTGGGAGACCCAGTACTTC,CASSSSGGGWETQYF
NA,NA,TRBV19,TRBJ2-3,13,TGTGCCAGTAGTGACTCTTCCACAGATACGCAGTATTTT,CASSDSSTDTQYF
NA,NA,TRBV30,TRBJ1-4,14,TGTGCCTGGAGTCAGGGTTTGGCTAATGAAAAACTGTTTTTT,CAWSQGLANEKLFF
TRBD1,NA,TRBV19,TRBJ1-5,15,TGTGCCAGTAGTTGGGGACAGGGTTTGGGTCAGCCCCAGCATTTT,CASSWGQGLGQPQHF
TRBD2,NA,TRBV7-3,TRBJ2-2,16,TGTGCCAGCAGCTCCCGGGGGACTAGCGGCACCGGGGAGCTGTTTTTT,CASSSRGTSGTGELFF
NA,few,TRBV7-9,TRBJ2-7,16,TGTGCCAGCAGCGACTACAAGTCCCGGCCGGTCGACGAGCAGTACTTC,CASSDYKSRPVDEQYF
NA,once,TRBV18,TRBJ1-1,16,TGCGCCAGCTCACCACCGGGCAGGCCCATGAACACTGAAGCTTTCTTT,CASSPPGRPMNTEAFF
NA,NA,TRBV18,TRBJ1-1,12,TGTGCCAGCTCACCAGGAGGGGCCTGGGCTTTCTTT,CASSPGGAWAFF
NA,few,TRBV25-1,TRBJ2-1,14,TGTGCCAGCACCGCACCCCCTGAGTACAATGAGCAGTTCTTC,CASTAPPEYNEQFF
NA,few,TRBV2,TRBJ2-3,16,TGTGCCAGCAACCAGGGACAAACGTCAGGCACAGATACGCAGTATTTT,CASNQGQTSGTDTQYF
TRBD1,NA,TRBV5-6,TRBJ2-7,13,TGTGCCAGCAGCCTGACAGGGGGCAACGAGCAGTACTTC,CASSLTGGNEQYF
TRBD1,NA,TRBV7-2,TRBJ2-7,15,TGTGCCAGCAGCCCCGGGGACAGGGCGTGGTACGAGCAGTACTTC,CASSPGDRAWYEQYF
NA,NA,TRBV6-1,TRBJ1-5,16,TGTGCCAGCAGTGAAGGCGCGGTACCTAGCAATCAGCCCCAGCATTTT,CASSEGAVPSNQPQHF
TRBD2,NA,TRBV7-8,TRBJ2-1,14,TGTGCCAGCAGCCCACTAGCGGGAGCGCTTGAGCAGTTCTTC,CASSPLAGALEQFF
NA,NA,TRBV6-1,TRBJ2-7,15,TGTGCCAGCAGTGAAGGGCGGTCCGGGGCCTACGAGCAGTACTTC,CASSEGRSGAYEQYF
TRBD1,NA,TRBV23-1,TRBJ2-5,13,TGCGCCAGCAACGGGACAGTACAAGAGACCCAGTACTTC,CASNGTVQETQYF
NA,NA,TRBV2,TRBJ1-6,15,TGTGCCAGCAGTGAAGCTCTGGGCTCCTATTCACCCCTCCACTTT,CASSEALGSYSPLHF
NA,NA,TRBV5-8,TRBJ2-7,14,TGTGCCAGCAGCTCTCTCGGGACACCCGCCCAGCAGTACTTC,CASSSLGTPAQQYF
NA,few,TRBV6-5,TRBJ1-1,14,TGTGCCAGTCGCTTGTGGACAAGGAACACTGAAGCTTTCTTT,CASRLWTRNTEAFF
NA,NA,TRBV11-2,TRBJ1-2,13,TGTGCCAGCAGCATAACAGGGTTCTATGGCTACACCTTC,CASSITGFYGYTF
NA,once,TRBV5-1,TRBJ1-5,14,TGCGCCAGCAGCTTGGTCTCAGGGGAAGGGCCCCAGCATTTT,CASSLVSGEGPQHF